The 27 T cell receptor beta chains given below trace back to one sample, sequenced in a study of CD8 T cells in ankylosing spondylitis. TCRdb reprocessed the 5' RACE reads via MiXCR and lists one record per CDR3 protein. This table has fewer than 200,000 distinct CDR3 sequences, approximately 9.9% appearing once. Sequenced: blood, either unsorted or a sorted T cell fraction (not recorded which). Receptor source: a female donor with ankylosing spondylitis or in good health (not recorded which).

This clonotype occurred a few times. J is TRBJ2-7 and V is TRBV7-2; D is unresolved. The CDR3 loop spans 15 amino acids. With 1 base removed from V and 0 bases from J, the gap between germline ends came to 10 bases. Looked up from germline, CDR1 is SGHTA and CDR2 is FQGNSA. Written as DNA, the CDR3 is TGTGCCAGCAGCTTAGGTGGCTTTGGCTCCTACGAGCAGTACTTC. Protein product: CASSLGGFGSYEQYF.

The rearrangement joins TRBV7-9 to TRBJ2-7; tentative D call: TRBD2 (5 bases). The length of the CDR3 is 15 residues. The germline V gene has CDR1 SEHNR and CDR2 FQNEAQ (reference sequence). V was cut by 3 bases and J by 0 bases, with 12 bases left in between. The CDR3 here is CASSFSTGSSYEQYF. The CDR3 coding sequence is TGTGCCAGCAGCTTTTCGACGGGGAGCTCCTACGAGCAGTACTTC.

There are a few counts of this clonotype. The chain carries TRBV6-1 and TRBJ2-5, with a possible D match to TRBD2 (6 bases). Germline-derived CDR1 and CDR2 are MNHNS and SASEGT. The CDR3 extends over 14 amino acids. The V gene lost 6 bases and the J gene lost 5 bases, with 16 bases spanning the gap. CDR3 nucleotides: TGTGCCAGCAGGCCCGGACTACTCGGGGAGACCCAGTACTTC. Its protein is CASRPGLLGETQYF.

This clonotype was picked up a small number of times. The chain recombines TRBV28 with TRBJ2-4, with 9 bases that match TRBD1. The germline gives CDR1 MDHEN, CDR2 SYDVKM. The CDR3 extends over 16 amino acids. Trimming cost V 7 bases and J 6 bases; bases outside gene matches: 13. CDR3 protein: CASTAFGTGTGNIQYF. In nucleotides, the CDR3 is TGTGCCAGCACCGCATTTGGGACAGGGACGGGAAACATTCAGTACTTC.

This clonotype was seen repeatedly, ten times or more. The gene calls are TRBV6-1 and TRBJ1-5, with a possible D match to TRBD1 (5 bases). V was clipped by 6 bases and J by 8 bases, with 20 bases between them. CDR3 length: 15 residues. Per the germline V gene, CDR1 is MNHNS and CDR2 is SASEGT. The CDR3 protein is CASSPQEGMGEPQHF. For the CDR3, the DNA is TGTGCCAGCAGCCCTCAGGAGGGGATGGGAGAGCCCCAGCATTTT.

This clonotype was counted many times. The V gene is TRBV5-1, the J gene TRBJ1-6; the D gene is possibly TRBD1 (5 bases). This CDR3 has 16 residues. Trimming took 5 bases from V and 8 from J, leaving 20 bases between them. Germline CDR1 reads SGHRS; CDR2 reads YFSETQ. The CDR3 reads CASREAGGTDHSPLHF. CDR3 bases: TGCGCCAGCAGGGAAGCAGGTGGGACCGACCATTCACCCCTCCACTTT.

The genes are TRBV28 and TRBJ2-5; 14 bases map to TRBD2. This CDR3 spans 16 amino acids. J was trimmed by 5 bases and V by 5 bases; bases with no gene match: 7. CDR1 MDHEN and CDR2 SYDVKM come from the germline V gene. The CDR3 region has the DNA TGTGCCAGCAGTGTGACTAGCGGGAGGGTTGAGGAGACCCAGTACTTC. Translated, it gives CASSVTSGRVEETQYF.

Only a few counts were recorded for this clonotype. The V gene is TRBV12-3 or TRBV12-4, the J gene TRBJ2-7; the D gene is possibly TRBD1 (6 bases). Trimming cost V 9 bases and J 3 bases, with 21 bases left between them. The CDR3 contains 15 residues. CDR3 in DNA: TGTGCCAGTGGCCTGAACAGGGCTGAGGACTACGAGCAGTACTTC. It is translated as CASGLNRAEDYEQYF.

This clonotype has only a few counts. J is TRBJ2-5 and V is TRBV29-1; TRBD2 agrees at 11 bases. The trim removed 6 bases at V and 4 bases at J, leaving 7 bases unmatched. The V gene's germline CDR1 is SQVTM and CDR2 ANQGSEA. The CDR3 is 14 amino acids. DNA for the CDR3: TGCAGCGTGGAACTAGCGGGAGAAGGAGAGACCCAGTACTTC. Translating it yields CSVELAGEGETQYF.

The chain combines TRBV6-5 with TRBJ1-1; D not resolved. Germline CDR1 reads MNHEY; CDR2 reads SVGAGI. The V end was cut by 4 bases, the J end by 2 bases, with 8 bases between. This CDR3 region has 13 residues. In DNA, the CDR3 is TGTGCCAGCAGTTCAGGAAGTAACACTGAAGCTTTCTTT. This translates into CASSSGSNTEAFF.

There are many counts of this clonotype. This chain joins TRBV7-2 and TRBJ1-4; the D is unclear. Germline V gene lookup returns CDR1 SGHTA and CDR2 FQGNSA. V shed 1 base and J shed 4 bases, with 10 bases lying between them. The CDR3 covers 15 residues. CDR3 DNA sequence: TGTGCCAGCAGCTTAGACCTCAGTGGTAATGAAAAACTGTTTTTT. Amino acid sequence: CASSLDLSGNEKLFF.

This clonotype has a handful of counts. CDR3 DNA: TGCAGCGTTGAGTCTACACGGAGCTATGGCTACACCTTC. This encodes CSVESTRSYGYTF. The chain links TRBV29-1 to TRBJ1-2; no clear D. Trimming shortened V by 3 bases and J by 4 bases, and 12 bases separated the two germline ends. The CDR3 length is 13 residues. CDR1 SQVTM and CDR2 ANQGSEA come from the germline V gene.

The CDR3 DNA reads as TGTGCCACCGGAGGCCTAGCCGATACGCAGTATTTT. Amino acid sequence: CATGGLADTQYF. The rearrangement links TRBV7-2 to TRBJ2-3; possible D gene TRBD2, 5 bases. The V gene's germline CDR1 is SGHTA and CDR2 FQGNSA. There are 12 residues in the CDR3. Trimming left V 10 bases short and J 6 bases short, with 14 bases between.

This clonotype was observed a few times. The V and J genes are TRBV24-1 and TRBJ2-3; TRBD2 might be the D (5 bases). Germline V gives CDR1 KGHDR, CDR2 SFDVKD. This CDR3 contains 14 residues. The chain's CDR3 is CAPKTSPGADTQYF. CDR3 sequence (DNA): TGTGCGCCCAAAACGTCCCCCGGGGCAGATACGCAGTATTTT.

This clonotype was picked up a small number of times. The J gene is TRBJ2-7, the V gene TRBV12-3 or TRBV12-4; tentative D call: TRBD1 (7 bases). The CDR3 extends over 15 amino acids. With 5 bases removed from V and 2 bases from J, the gap between germline ends came to 16 bases. The CDR3 loop reads CASSDDRAGTYEQYF. CDR3 coding DNA: TGTGCCAGCAGTGACGACAGGGCGGGGACCTACGAGCAGTACTTC.

This clonotype was observed a few times. The chain is built from TRBV5-6 and TRBJ2-7, with 9 bases identical to TRBD1. Unmatched junction bases numbered 6, after V lost 7 bases and J lost 4 bases. There are 13 residues in the CDR3. CDR1 and CDR2 from the germline V gene are SGHDT and YYEEEE. The CDR3 is CASPTGGWYEQYF. The CDR3 DNA follows: TGTGCCAGCCCGACAGGGGGGTGGTACGAGCAGTACTTC.

This clonotype was seen ten or more times. The chain couples TRBV4-3 to TRBJ2-1, with D perhaps matching TRBD1 or TRBD2 (5 bases each). V lost 1 base and J 3 bases, leaving 13 bases between the germline ends. The CDR3 sequence is 16 residues long. Germline loops: CDR1 LGHNA, CDR2 YSLEER. The CDR3 protein is CASSQVEGNGYNEQFF. The CDR3 DNA is TGCGCCAGCAGCCAAGTAGAGGGGAACGGCTACAATGAGCAGTTCTTC.

This rearrangement joins TRBV14 to TRBJ2-3, with a possible D match to TRBD1 (6 bases). The length of the CDR3 is 16 residues. Trimming removed 5 bases at V and 6 bases at J, with 21 bases between. Germline lookup yields CDR1 SGHDN and CDR2 FVKESK. In DNA form, the CDR3 reads TGTGCCAGCAGCTACTTTGGTGCCGCGAGGGGGGATACGCAGTATTTT. This sequence encodes CASSYFGAARGDTQYF.

This clonotype was seen ten or more times. V gene TRBV2 combines with J gene TRBJ2-1, with no clear D. V was clipped by 7 bases and J by 6 bases, with 22 bases between them. This CDR3 has 16 amino acids. From germline, CDR1 is SNHLY and CDR2 FYNNEI. The CDR3 DNA sequence: TGTGCCAGCACGAAGGGCCCGACCGGCTACGGCAATGAGCAGTTCTTC. Residues: CASTKGPTGYGNEQFF.

This clonotype was seen a few times. The V and J genes are TRBV9 and TRBJ1-4, with D unresolved. Germline values: CDR1 SGDLS, CDR2 YYNGEE. V was pared by 2 bases and J by 3 bases, with 11 bases between. The CDR3 spans 15 residues. CDR3: CASSVGNAANEKLFF. CDR3 DNA: TGTGCCAGCAGCGTGGGAAATGCAGCTAATGAAAAACTGTTTTTT.

There are a few counts of this clonotype. This sequence joins TRBV4-3 and TRBJ2-5, with D possibly called TRBD1 or TRBD2 (7 bases each). Germline CDR1 and CDR2: LGHNA and YSLEER. The V end was cut by 3 bases, the J end by 4 bases, with 18 bases between. The CDR3 spans 16 residues. The DNA of the CDR3 is TGCGCCAGCAGCCATCTGCCCACAGGGGAGGGAGAGACCCAGTACTTC. This encodes CASSHLPTGEGETQYF.

A remark on this clonotype: A junction boundary mismatches the germline segment, possibly from a read error. V gene TRBV7-8 combines with J gene TRBJ2-7; D assignment may be TRBD1 or TRBD2 (5 bases each). In germline, CDR1 is SGHVS, CDR2 FQNEAQ. The CDR3 covers 17 residues. The CDR3 sequence: CASNLLDRDLGFYEQYF. For the CDR3, the DNA is TGTGCCAGCAACTTACTAGACCGGGACCTGGGATTCTACGAGCAGTACTTC.

In its sample, this clonotype was seen a few times. J is TRBJ1-1 and V is TRBV7-9, with D tentatively TRBD1 (6 bases). CDR1 is SEHNR, CDR2 FQNEAQ, per germline (reference sequence). Trimming removed 1 base at V and 1 base at J, with 7 bases between. The CDR3 totals 14 residues. CDR3 in DNA: TGTGCCAGCAGCTTAGGACAGGAGAACACTGAAGCTTTCTTT. Its translation is CASSLGQENTEAFF.

The chain links TRBV7-2 to TRBJ2-7; 11 nucleotides line up with TRBD2. CDR1 is SGHTA and CDR2 is FQGNSA in the germline V gene. The CDR3 covers 15 residues. The junction had 7 bases not matched to a gene; V was cut back by 5 bases and J by 4 bases. CDR3 DNA: TGTGCCAGCAGCGCAACTAGCGGGAGAGTTTACGAGCAGTACTTC. Its protein is CASSATSGRVYEQYF.

This clonotype was detected many times. The V and J genes are TRBV7-6 and TRBJ2-3, with 8 positions matching TRBD1. Trimming at V came to 5 bases and at J to 0 bases, leaving 7 bases not matched to a gene. The CDR3 spans 16 residues. Germline V gene data show CDR1 as SGHVS and CDR2 as FNYEAQ. CDR3 sequence reads: CASSTPGQGSTDTQYF. CDR3 in DNA: TGTGCCAGCAGCACCCCCGGACAGGGTAGCACAGATACGCAGTATTTT.

The V and J genes are TRBV18 and TRBJ2-7; 7 bases map to TRBD2. From germline, CDR1 is KGHSH and CDR2 LQKENI. The CDR3 sequence is 12 residues long. The V gene end was trimmed by 2 bases and the J gene end by 6 bases; junction bases not matched to a gene: 1. In DNA, the CDR3 is TGTGCCAGCTCACCAGCTAGCGGCGAGCAGTACTTC. It yields the protein CASSPASGEQYF.

This chain links TRBV20-1 with TRBJ2-6, with D perhaps matching TRBD2 (6 bases). Germline assignment: CDR1 DFQATT and CDR2 SNEGSKA (reference sequence). V was pared by 0 bases and J by 1 base, with 22 bases between. CDR3 length: 20 amino acids. CDR3 region: CSARDESPAGGFSGANVLTF. The DNA for the CDR3 is TGCAGTGCTAGAGATGAGTCCCCTGCCGGGGGTTTTTCTGGGGCCAACGTCCTGACTTTC.